Detailed here is one T cell receptor (beta chain). Its specificity is not known. CDR3 length: 11 amino acids. CDR1 and CDR2 from the germline V gene are MNHEY and SVGAGI. This sample was included in a study of monozygotic twins with inflammatory bowel disease. Broader study findings: No discrimination was achieved between different T cell subtypes. Healthy co-twins showed greater TCRbeta diversity (inverse Simpson) than IBD patients. Discordant twins had repertoire similarity that did not differ from that of concordant twins, possibly from limited power.

Per-sample cDNA came from eight separate reactions. Following a re-call of the 5' RACE reads, TCRdb has one entry per CDR3 protein and lacks DNA. The repertoire table contains about 170,000 distinct CDR3 sequences. The sequenced sample consisted of blood. The chain joins TRBV6-5 to TRBJ2-7; no DNA is available, so the TRBD1 call from TCRdb remains unchecked. The receptor was isolated from a human donor with ulcerative colitis or Crohn's disease, or a healthy co-twin of an affected twin (not recorded which). CDR3: CASSSGGEQYF.